This TCR beta chain was profiled in a study of blood T cell repertoires in COVID-19. This table comes from immunoSEQ multiplex PCR, and its TCRdb copy is limited to in-frame clones, with some not included. Among roughly 100,000 clones listed, roughly 81% were seen once. Sequencing was performed on peripheral blood. This receptor was obtained from a man aged 40-55 years with active or convalescent COVID-19.

The CDR3 protein is CATSDPRTGGPSEQFF. CDR3 sequence (DNA): TGTGCCACCAGTGACCCAAGGACAGGGGGTCCAAGTGAGCAGTTCTTC. The chain employs TRBV24-1 and TRBJ2-1, with 10 bases identical to TRBD1. Germline V lookup: CDR1 KGHDR, CDR2 SFDVKD. Unmatched junction bases numbered 11, after V lost 4 bases and J lost 9 bases. This CDR3 is built from 16 residues.